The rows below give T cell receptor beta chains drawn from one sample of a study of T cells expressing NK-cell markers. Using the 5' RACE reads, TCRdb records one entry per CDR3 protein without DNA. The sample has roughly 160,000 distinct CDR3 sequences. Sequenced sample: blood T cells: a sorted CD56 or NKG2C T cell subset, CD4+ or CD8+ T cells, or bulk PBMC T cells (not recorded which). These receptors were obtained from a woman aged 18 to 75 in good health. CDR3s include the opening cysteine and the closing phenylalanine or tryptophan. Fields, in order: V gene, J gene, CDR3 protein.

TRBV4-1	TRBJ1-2	CASSRLLTANGYTF
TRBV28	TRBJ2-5	CASSGGRGGFGETQYF
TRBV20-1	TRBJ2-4	CSARSGDGKNIQYF
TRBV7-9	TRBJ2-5	CASSPLLTVQETQYF
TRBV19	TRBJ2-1	CASSISGTRSGNEQFF
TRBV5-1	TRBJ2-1	CASSVSGGPYNEQFF
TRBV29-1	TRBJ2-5	CSVEEFGQPQETQYF
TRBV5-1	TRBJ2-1	CASSLSAEFPEASSYNEQFF
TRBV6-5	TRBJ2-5	CASSYRQGLGETQYF
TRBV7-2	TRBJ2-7	CASSTAGGQYEQYF
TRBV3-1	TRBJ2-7	CASSPPPRLSGSNEQYF
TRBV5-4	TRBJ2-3	CASSTRQGHTDTQYF
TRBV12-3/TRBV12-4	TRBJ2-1	CASTEEFSDEQFF
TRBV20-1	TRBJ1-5	CSARDARGRDQPQHF
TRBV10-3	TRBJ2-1	CAISGRTSGGTSYNEQFF
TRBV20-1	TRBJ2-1	CSANDRDHTSYNEQFF
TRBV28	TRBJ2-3	CASSLPGAGGTDTQYF
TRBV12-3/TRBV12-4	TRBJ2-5	CASRDTRGPQYF
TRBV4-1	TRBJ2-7	CASSRDGQGAVEQYF
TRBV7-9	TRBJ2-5	CASSLPAEQETQYF
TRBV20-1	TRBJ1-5	CSARDSEGNQPQHF
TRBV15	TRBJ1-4	CATSRDGGINEKLFF
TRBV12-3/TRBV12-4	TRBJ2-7	CASSQVPSEQYF
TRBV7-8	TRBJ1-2	CASSLGSGGYTF
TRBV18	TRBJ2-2	CASSPAGTSTGELFF
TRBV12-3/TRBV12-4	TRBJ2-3	CASSFGSPRQYF
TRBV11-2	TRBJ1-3	CASSDRSSGNTIYF
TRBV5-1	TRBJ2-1	CASSSLAGYNEQFF
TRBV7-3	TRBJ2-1	CASSVPGNEQFF
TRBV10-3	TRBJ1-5	CAISKQGDFNQPQHF
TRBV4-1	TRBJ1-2	CASSQDLGDYGYTF
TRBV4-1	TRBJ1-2	CASSQQLQSNYGYTF